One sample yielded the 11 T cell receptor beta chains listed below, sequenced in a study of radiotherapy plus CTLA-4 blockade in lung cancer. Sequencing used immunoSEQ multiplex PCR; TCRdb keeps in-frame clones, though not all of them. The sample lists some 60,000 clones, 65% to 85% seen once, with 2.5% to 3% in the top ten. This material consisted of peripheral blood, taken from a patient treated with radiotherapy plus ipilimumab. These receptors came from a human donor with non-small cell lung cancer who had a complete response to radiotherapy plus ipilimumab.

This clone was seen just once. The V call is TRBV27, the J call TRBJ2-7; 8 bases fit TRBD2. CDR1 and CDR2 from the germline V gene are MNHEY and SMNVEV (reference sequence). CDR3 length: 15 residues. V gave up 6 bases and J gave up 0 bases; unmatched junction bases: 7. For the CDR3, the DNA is TGTGCCAGCAGCCCGATTAGCGGGAACTCCTACGAGCAGTACTTC. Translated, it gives CASSPISGNSYEQYF.

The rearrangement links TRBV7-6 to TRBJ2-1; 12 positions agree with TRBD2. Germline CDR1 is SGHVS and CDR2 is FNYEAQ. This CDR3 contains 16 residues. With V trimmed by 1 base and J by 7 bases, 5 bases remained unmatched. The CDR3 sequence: CASSLELAGGRNEQFF. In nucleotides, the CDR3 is TGTGCCAGCAGCTTAGAGCTAGCGGGGGGGCGGAATGAGCAGTTCTTC.

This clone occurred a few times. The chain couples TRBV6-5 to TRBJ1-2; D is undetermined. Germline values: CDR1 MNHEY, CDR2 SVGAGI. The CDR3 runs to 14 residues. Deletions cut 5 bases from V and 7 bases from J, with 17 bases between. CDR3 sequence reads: CASSRLLSDSGYTF. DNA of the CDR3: TGTGCCAGCAGTCGACTCCTTTCGGATTCTGGCTACACCTTC.

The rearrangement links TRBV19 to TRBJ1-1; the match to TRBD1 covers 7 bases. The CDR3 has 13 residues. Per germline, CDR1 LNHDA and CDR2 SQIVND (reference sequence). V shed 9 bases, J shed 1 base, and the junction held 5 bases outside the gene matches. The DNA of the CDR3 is TGTGCCAGCCGAGACAGGGAGAACACTGAAGCTTTCTTT. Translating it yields CASRDRENTEAFF.

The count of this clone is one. DNA of the CDR3: TGCGCCAGCAGCTCAAATATAGGGAGCCCTGAAGCTTTCTTT. It translates to CASSSNIGSPEAFF. The rearrangement joins TRBV5-1 to TRBJ1-1; D remains ambiguous. The V gene lost 3 bases and the J gene lost 6 bases, with 15 bases spanning the gap. The CDR3 contains 14 residues. Per germline, CDR1 SGHRS and CDR2 YFSETQ.

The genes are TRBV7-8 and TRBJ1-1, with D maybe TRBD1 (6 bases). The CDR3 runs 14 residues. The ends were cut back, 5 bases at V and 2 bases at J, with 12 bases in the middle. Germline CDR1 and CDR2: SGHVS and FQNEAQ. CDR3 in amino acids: CASSLLQGNTEAFF. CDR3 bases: TGTGCCAGCAGCCTATTACAGGGAAACACTGAAGCTTTCTTT.

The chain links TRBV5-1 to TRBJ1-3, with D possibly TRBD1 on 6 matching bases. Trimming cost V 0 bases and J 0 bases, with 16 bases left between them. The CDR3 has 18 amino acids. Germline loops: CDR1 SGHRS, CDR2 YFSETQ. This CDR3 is CASSLDPGTHDSGNTIYF. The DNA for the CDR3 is TGCGCCAGCAGCTTGGACCCCGGGACACACGACTCTGGAAACACCATATATTTT.

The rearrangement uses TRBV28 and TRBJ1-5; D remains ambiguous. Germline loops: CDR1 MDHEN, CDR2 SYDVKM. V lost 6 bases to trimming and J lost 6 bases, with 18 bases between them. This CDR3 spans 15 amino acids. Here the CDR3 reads CASRPHLGGSQPQHF. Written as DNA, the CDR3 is TGTGCCAGCAGACCCCATCTGGGTGGGAGTCAGCCCCAGCATTTT.

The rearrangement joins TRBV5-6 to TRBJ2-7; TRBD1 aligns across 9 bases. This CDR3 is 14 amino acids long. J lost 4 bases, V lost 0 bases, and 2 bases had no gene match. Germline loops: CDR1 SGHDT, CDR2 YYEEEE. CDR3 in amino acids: CASSLVGQGYEQYF. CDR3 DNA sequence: TGTGCCAGCAGCTTGGTGGGACAGGGTTACGAGCAGTACTTC.

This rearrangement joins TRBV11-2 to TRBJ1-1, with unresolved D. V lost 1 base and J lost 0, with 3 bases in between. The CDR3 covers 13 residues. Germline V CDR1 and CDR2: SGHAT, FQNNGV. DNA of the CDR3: TGTGCCAGCAGCTTAGGGCTGAACACTGAAGCTTTCTTT. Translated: CASSLGLNTEAFF.

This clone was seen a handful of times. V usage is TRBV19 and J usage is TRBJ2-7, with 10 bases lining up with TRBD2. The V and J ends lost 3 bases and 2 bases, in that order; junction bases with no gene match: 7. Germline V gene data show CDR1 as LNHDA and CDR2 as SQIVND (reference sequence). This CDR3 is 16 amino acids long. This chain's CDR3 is CASSISSGSRTYEQYF. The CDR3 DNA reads TGTGCCAGTAGTATCTCTAGCGGGAGTCGCACCTACGAGCAGTACTTC.